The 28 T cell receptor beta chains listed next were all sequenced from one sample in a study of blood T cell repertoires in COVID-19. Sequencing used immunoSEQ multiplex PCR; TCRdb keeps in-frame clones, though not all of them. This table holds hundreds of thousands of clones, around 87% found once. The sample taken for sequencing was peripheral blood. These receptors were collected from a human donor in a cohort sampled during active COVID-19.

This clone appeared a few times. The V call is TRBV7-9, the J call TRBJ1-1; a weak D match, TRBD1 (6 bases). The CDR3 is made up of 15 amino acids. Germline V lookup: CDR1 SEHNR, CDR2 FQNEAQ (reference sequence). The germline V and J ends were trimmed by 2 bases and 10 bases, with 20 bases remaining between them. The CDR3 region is CASSLNSLGGVAAFF. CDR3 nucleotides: TGTGCCAGCAGCTTAAATTCTCTAGGGGGAGTAGCAGCTTTCTTT.

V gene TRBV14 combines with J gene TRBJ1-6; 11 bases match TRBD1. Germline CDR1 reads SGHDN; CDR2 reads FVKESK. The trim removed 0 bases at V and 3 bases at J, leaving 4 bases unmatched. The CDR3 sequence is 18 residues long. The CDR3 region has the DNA TGTGCCAGCAGCCAAGATCGGACAGGGGGCCGCTATAATTCACCCCTCCACTTT. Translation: CASSQDRTGGRYNSPLHF. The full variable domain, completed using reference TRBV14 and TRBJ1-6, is EAGVTQFPSHSVIEKGQTVTLRCDPISGHDNLYWYRRVMGKEIKFLLHFVKESKQDESGMPNNRFLAERTGGTYSTLKVQPAELEDSGVYFCASSQDRTGGRYNSPLHFGNGTRLTVT.

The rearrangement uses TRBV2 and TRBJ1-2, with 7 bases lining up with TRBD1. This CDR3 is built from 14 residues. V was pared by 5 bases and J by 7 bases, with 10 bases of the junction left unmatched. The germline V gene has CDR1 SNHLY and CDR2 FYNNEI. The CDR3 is CASSRQGKEAGYTF. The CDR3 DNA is TGTGCCAGCAGTAGACAGGGCAAGGAGGCTGGCTACACCTTC.

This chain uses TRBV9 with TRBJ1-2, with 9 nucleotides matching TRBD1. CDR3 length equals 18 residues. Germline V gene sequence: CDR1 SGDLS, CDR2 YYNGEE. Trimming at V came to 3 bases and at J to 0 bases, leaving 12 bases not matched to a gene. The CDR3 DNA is TGTGCCAGCAGCGAAGATGTGGGACAGGGCCCCACTAACTATGGCTACACCTTC. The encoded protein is CASSEDVGQGPTNYGYTF. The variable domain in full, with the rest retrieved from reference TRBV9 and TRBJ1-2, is DSGVTQTPKHLITATGQRVTLRCSPRSGDLSVYWYQQSLDQGLQFLIQYYNGEERAKGNILERFSAQQFPDLHSELNLSSLELGDSALYFCASSEDVGQGPTNYGYTFGSGTRLTVV.

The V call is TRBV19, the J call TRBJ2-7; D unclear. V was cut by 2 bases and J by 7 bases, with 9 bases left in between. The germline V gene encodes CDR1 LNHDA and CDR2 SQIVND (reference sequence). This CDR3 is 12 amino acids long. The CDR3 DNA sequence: TGTGCCAGTAGTATAAACTTCGGGGAGCAGTACTTC. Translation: CASSINFGEQYF.

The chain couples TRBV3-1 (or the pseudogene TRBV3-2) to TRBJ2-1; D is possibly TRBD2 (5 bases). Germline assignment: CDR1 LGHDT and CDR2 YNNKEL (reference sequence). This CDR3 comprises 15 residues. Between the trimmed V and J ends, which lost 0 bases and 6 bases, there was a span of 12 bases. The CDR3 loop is CASSQDRRKGNEQFF. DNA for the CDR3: TGTGCCAGCAGCCAAGACCGGAGGAAGGGCAATGAGCAGTTCTTC.

CDR3 nucleotide sequence: TGCAGCGTTGAACTGGGCAGTGAAGAGACCCAGTACTTC. Amino acid sequence: CSVELGSEETQYF. The chain employs TRBV29-1 and TRBJ2-5; D is uncertain. This CDR3 has 13 amino acids. V was clipped by 2 bases and J by 3 bases, with 10 bases between them. Germline-derived CDR1 and CDR2 are SQVTM and ANQGSEA.

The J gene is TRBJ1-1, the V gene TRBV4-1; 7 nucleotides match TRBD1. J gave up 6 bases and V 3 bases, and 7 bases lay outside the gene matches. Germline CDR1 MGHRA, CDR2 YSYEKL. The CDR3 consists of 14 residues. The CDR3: CASSHRSDRAEAFF. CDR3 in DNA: TGCGCCAGCAGCCACCGTAGCGACAGGGCTGAAGCTTTCTTT.

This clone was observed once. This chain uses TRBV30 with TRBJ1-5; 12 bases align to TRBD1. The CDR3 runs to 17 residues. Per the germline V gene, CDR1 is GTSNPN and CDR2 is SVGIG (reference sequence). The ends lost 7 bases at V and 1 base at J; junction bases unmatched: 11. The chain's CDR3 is CAYTPGQGAFSNQPQHF. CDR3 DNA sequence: TGTGCCTATACTCCGGGACAGGGGGCATTCAGCAATCAGCCCCAGCATTTT.

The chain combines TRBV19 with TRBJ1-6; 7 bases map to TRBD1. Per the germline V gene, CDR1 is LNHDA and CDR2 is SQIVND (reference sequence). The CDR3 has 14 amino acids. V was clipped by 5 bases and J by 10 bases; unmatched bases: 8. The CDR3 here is CASSPRQGGSPLHF. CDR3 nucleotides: TGTGCCAGTAGTCCAAGACAGGGAGGCTCACCCCTCCACTTT.

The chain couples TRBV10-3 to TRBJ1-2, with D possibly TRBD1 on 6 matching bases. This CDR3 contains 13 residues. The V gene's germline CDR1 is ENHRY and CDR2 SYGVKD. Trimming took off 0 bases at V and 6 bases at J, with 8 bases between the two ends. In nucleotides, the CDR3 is TGTGCCATCAGTGAGTCGGCAGGGGATGGCTACACCTTC. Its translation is CAISESAGDGYTF.

CDR3 amino acids: CASRALAGAQETQYF. As DNA, the CDR3 is TGTGCCAGCAGAGCGCTAGCGGGGGCCCAAGAGACCCAGTACTTC. The chain joins TRBV5-4 to TRBJ2-5; TRBD2 agrees at 10 bases. Trimming removed 5 bases from V and 1 base from J; junction bases left unmatched: 5. Looked up from germline, CDR1 is SGHNT and CDR2 is YYREEE (reference sequence). The CDR3 extends over 15 amino acids.

The CDR3 bases are TGTGCCAGCAGCGGAACAGGCCAGTATAATTCACCCCTCCACTTT. This translates into CASSGTGQYNSPLHF. This chain links TRBV5-5 with TRBJ1-6, with D perhaps TRBD1 (5 bases). Per the germline V gene, CDR1 is SGHKS and CDR2 is YYEKEE (reference sequence). The CDR3 totals 15 residues. V was pared by 4 bases and J by 4 bases, with 12 bases between.

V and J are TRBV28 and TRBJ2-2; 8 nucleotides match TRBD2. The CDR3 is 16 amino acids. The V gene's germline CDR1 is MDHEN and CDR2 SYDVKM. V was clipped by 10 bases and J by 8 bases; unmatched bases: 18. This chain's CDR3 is CAIGKDVAGRAGELFF. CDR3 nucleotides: TGTGCCATCGGAAAAGATGTAGCGGGAAGAGCGGGGGAGCTGTTTTTT. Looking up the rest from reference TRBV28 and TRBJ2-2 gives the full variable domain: DVKVTQSSRYLVKRTGEKVFLECVQDMDHENMFWYRQDPGLGLRLIYFSYDVKMKEKGDIPEGYSVSREKKERFSLILESASTNQTSMYLCAIGKDVAGRAGELFFGEGSRLTVL.

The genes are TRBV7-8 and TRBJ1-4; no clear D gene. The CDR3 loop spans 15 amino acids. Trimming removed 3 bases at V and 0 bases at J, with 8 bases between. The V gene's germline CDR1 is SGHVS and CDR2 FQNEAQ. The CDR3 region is CASSFSGATNEKLFF. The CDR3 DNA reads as TGTGCCAGCAGCTTCTCAGGCGCAACTAATGAAAAACTGTTTTTT.

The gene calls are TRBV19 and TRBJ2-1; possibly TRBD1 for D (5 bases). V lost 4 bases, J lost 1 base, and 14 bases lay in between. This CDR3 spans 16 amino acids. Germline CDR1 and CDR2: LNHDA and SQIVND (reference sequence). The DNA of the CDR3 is TGTGCCAGTAGTACACAGGCCTCGGATTCCTACAATGAGCAGTTCTTC. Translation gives CASSTQASDSYNEQFF.

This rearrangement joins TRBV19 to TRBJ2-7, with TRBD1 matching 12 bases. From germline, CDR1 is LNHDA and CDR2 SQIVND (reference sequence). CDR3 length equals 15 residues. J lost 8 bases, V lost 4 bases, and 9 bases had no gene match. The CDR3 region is CASSTSPGQGAQQYF. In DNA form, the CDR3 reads TGTGCCAGTAGTACAAGTCCGGGACAGGGGGCGCAGCAGTACTTC.

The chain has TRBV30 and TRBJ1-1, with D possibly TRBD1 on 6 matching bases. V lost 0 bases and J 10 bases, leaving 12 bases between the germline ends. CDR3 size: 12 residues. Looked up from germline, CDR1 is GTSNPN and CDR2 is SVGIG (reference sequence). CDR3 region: CAWSVSGDGAFF. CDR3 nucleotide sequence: TGTGCCTGGAGTGTATCAGGGGACGGAGCTTTCTTT.

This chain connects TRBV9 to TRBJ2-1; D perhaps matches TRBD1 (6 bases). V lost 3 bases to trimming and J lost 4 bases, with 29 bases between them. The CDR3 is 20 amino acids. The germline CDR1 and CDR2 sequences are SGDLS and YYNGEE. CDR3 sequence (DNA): TGTGCCAGCAGCGGGGCACGAGGTGTGGGGGCGATCCCTTTTTACAATGAGCAGTTCTTC. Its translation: CASSGARGVGAIPFYNEQFF.

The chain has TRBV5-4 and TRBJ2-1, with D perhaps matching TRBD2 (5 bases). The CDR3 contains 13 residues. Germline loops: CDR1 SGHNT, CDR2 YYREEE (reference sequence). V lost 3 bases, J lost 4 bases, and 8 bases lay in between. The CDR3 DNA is TGTGCCAGCAGCTCGGGGAGTTACAATGAGCAGTTCTTC. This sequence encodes CASSSGSYNEQFF.

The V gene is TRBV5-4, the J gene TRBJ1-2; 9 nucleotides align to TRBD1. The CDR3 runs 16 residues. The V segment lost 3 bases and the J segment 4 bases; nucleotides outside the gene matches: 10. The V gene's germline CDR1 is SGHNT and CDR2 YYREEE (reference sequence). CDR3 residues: CASSSFRDREGYGYTF. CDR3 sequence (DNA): TGTGCCAGCAGCTCGTTCCGGGACAGGGAGGGCTATGGCTACACCTTC.

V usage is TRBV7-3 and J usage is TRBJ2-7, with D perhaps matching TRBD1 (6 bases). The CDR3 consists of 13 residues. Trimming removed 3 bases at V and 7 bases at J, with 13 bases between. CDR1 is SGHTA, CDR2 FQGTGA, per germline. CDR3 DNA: TGTGCCAGCAGCTTTACCGCAGGGGATGAGCAGTACTTC. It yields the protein CASSFTAGDEQYF.

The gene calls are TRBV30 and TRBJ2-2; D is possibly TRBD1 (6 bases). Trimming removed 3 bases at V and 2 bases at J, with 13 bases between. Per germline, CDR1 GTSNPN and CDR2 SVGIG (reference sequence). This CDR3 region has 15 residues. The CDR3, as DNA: TGTGCCTGGAGACGGGACAACCTCAACACCGGGGAGCTGTTTTTT. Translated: CAWRRDNLNTGELFF.

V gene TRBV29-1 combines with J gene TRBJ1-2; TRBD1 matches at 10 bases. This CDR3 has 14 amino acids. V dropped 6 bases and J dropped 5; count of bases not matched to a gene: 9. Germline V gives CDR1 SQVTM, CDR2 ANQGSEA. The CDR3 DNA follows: TGCAGCGTGATGACAGGGGGCTTTTATTATGGCTACACCTTC. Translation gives CSVMTGGFYYGYTF.

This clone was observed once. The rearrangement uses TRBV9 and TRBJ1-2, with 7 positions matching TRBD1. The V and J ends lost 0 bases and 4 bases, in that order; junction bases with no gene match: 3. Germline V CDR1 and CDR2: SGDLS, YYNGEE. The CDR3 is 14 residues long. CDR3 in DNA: TGTGCCAGCAGCGTAGAGGGACAGCCCTATGGCTACACCTTC. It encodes CASSVEGQPYGYTF.

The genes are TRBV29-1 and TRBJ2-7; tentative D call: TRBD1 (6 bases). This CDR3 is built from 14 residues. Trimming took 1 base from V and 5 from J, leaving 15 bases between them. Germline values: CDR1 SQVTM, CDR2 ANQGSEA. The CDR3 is CSVEGGGGLNEQYF. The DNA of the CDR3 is TGCAGCGTTGAAGGCGGTGGGGGCCTCAACGAGCAGTACTTC.

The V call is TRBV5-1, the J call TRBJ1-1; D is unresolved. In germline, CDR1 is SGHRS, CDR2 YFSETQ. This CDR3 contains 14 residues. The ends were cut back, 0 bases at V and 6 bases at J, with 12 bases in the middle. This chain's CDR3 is CASSLVDEESEAFF. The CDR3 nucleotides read TGCGCCAGCAGCTTGGTAGATGAGGAATCTGAAGCTTTCTTT.

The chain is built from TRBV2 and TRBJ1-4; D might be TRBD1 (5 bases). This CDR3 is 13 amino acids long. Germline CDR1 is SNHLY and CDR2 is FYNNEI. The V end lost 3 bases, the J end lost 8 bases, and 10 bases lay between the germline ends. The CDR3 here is CASSDQGREKLFF. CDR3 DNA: TGTGCCAGCAGTGACCAGGGAAGGGAAAAACTGTTTTTT.